This paragraph reports one T cell receptor (beta chain). This CDR3 comprises 16 residues. The V and J ends lost 4 bases and 3 bases, in that order; junction bases with no gene match: 5. CDR1 is KGHDR and CDR2 is SFDVKD in the germline V gene. This record comes from a study of blood T cell repertoires in COVID-19. In the study overall: Collection of acute and convalescent COVID-19 samples took place in the United States, Italy and Spain. Sample material is recorded as cDNA or gDNA derived from T cells, B-cell-depleted T cells, or PBMCs.

Clones were read by immunoSEQ multiplex PCR, and TCRdb kept only the in-frame ones, dropping some. The table lists roughly 280,000 clones, about 89% of them singletons. The sample consisted of peripheral blood. The rearrangement joins TRBV24-1 to TRBJ2-1; 10 bases are a match to TRBD2. This clonotype originated in a middle-aged man with active or convalescent COVID-19. CDR3 sequence: CATSEGSGGLYNEQFF. In nucleotides, the CDR3 is TGTGCCACCAGTGAGGGTAGCGGGGGGCTCTACAATGAGCAGTTCTTC.